The present T cell receptor (beta chain) was sequenced within a study of blood T cell repertoires in COVID-19. As for the study in general: Material from acute and convalescent COVID-19 was sourced from the United States, Italy and Spain.

Germline CDR1 reads GTSNPN; CDR2 reads SVGIG (reference sequence). Deletions cut 0 bases from V and 0 bases from J, with 16 bases between. The CDR3 consists of 17 residues. Profiled with immunoSEQ multiplex PCR; TCRdb holds only in-frame clones, not every one. The repertoire holds roughly 250,000 clones, with around 89% as singletons. The chain combines TRBV30 with TRBJ2-3; tentative D call: TRBD1 (7 bases). Material for sequencing was peripheral blood. This clonotype originated in a woman aged 40 to 49 with acute or convalescent COVID-19. CDR3 residues: CAWSVGGGTSSTDTQYF. DNA for the CDR3: TGTGCCTGGAGTGTAGGGGGCGGGACGTCTAGCACAGATACGCAGTATTTT.